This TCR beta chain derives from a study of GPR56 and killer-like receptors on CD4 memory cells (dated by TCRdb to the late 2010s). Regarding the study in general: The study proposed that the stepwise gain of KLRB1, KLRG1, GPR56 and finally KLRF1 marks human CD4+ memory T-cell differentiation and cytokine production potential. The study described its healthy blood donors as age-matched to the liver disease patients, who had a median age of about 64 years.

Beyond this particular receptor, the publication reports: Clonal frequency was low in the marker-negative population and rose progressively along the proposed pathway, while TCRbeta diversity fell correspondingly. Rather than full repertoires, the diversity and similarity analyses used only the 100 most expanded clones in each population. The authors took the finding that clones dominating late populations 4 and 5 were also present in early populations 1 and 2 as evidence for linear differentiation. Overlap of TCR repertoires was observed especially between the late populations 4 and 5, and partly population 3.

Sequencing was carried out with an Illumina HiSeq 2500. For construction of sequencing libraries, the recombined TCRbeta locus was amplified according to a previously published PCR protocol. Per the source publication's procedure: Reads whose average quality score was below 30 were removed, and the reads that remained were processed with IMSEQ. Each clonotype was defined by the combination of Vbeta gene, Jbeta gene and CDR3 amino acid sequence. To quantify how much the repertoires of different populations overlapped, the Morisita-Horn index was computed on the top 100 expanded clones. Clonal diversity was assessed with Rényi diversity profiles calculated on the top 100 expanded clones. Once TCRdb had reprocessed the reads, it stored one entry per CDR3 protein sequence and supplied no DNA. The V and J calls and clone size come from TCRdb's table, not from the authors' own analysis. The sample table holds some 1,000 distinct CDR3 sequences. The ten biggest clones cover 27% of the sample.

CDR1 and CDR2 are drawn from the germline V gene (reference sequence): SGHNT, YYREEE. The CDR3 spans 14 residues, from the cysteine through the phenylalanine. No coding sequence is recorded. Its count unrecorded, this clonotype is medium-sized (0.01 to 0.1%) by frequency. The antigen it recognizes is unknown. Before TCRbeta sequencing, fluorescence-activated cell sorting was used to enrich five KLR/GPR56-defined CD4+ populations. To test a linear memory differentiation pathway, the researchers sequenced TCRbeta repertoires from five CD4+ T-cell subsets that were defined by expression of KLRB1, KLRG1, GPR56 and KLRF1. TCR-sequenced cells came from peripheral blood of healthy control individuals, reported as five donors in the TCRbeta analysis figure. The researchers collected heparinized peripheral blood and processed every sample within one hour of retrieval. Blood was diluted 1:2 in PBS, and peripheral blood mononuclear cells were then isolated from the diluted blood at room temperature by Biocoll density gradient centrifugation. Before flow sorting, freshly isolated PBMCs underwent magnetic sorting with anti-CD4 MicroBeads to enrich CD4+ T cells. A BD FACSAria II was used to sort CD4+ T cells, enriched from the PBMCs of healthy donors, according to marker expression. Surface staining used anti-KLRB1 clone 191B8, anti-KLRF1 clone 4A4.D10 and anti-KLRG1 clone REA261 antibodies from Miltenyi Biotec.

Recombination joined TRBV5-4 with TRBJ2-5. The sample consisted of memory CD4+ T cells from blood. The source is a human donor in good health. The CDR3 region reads CASSLGRREETQYF.